The 16 T cell receptor beta chains reported below all come from one sample, sequenced in a study of cytomegalovirus exposure and HLA in healthy donors (dated by TCRdb to 2016 to 2017). Libraries came from the immunoSEQ multiplex PCR assay. The multiplex PCR relied on a mix of 60 forward primers for TCR Vbeta segments and 13 reverse primers for TCR Jbeta segments. Drawn from immuneACCESS, this table holds only the in-frame rearrangements with V and J called that TCRdb kept. Clones are partly lost; checked studies trace under half to an unresolved V gene and leave the rest unexplained. The sample table records 100,000 to 150,000 clones. About 1.6% of the sample goes to the ten largest clones. Sequences were obtained from PBMCs. These receptors were obtained from a middle-aged woman in good health and CMV-seronegative.

This rearrangement joins TRBV7-9 to TRBJ2-2; 8 positions agree with TRBD1. The CDR3 runs to 15 residues. Germline CDR1 reads SEHNR; CDR2 reads FQNEAQ (reference sequence). The trim removed 1 base at V and 7 bases at J, leaving 5 bases unmatched. The CDR3 is CASSLGRGPGGELFF. The CDR3 nucleotides are TGTGCCAGCAGCTTAGGCAGGGGGCCCGGCGGGGAGCTGTTTTTT.

The chain has TRBV11-2 and TRBJ1-5; 8 bases line up with TRBD1. The CDR3 consists of 14 residues. V was clipped by 4 bases and J by 5 bases; unmatched bases: 4. The germline gives CDR1 SGHAT, CDR2 FQNNGV. The CDR3 DNA sequence: TGTGCCAGCAGCTCGACAGGGGCAGATCAGCCCCAGCATTTT. This gives the protein CASSSTGADQPQHF. Full variable domain (remainder filled in from reference TRBV11-2 and TRBJ1-5): EAGVAQSPRYKIIEKRQSVAFWCNPISGHATLYWYQQILGQGPKLLIQFQNNGVVDDSQLPKDRFSAERLKGVDSTLKIQPAKLEDSAVYLCASSSTGADQPQHFGDGTRLSIL.

The rearrangement links TRBV29-1 to TRBJ1-1, with 7 positions matching TRBD1. This CDR3 has 14 amino acids. V gave up 7 bases and J gave up 0 bases; unmatched junction bases: 8. Germline assignment: CDR1 SQVTM and CDR2 ANQGSEA. The CDR3 here is CSAYKTGVNTEAFF. In DNA, the CDR3 is TGCAGCGCGTACAAAACAGGGGTGAACACTGAAGCTTTCTTT.

The V gene is TRBV15, the J gene TRBJ1-1, with D possibly being TRBD1 (6 bases). The CDR3 totals 15 residues. The V gene's germline CDR1 is LNHNV and CDR2 YYDKDF (reference sequence). With 1 base removed from V and 0 bases from J, the gap between germline ends came to 9 bases. The CDR3 sequence is CATSRGGHLNTEAFF. The CDR3 bases are TGTGCCACCAGCAGAGGGGGGCACTTGAACACTGAAGCTTTCTTT.

This rearrangement joins TRBV7-9 to TRBJ1-5, with unresolved D. V gave up 5 bases and J gave up 4 bases, with 12 bases separating them. Germline CDR1 and CDR2: SEHNR and FQNEAQ (reference sequence). The CDR3 is 14 amino acids. The CDR3 protein is CASSPPGANQPQHF. As DNA, the CDR3 is TGTGCCAGCAGCCCCCCGGGAGCAAATCAGCCCCAGCATTTT.

The V and J genes are TRBV18 and TRBJ1-1; a possible D gene is TRBD1 (6 bases). Germline values: CDR1 KGHSH, CDR2 LQKENI. The CDR3 loop spans 15 amino acids. Trimming removed 8 bases at V and 3 bases at J, with 19 bases between. The CDR3 region is CASTMARGSDTEAFF. The CDR3 DNA is TGTGCCAGCACCATGGCCAGGGGATCAGACACTGAAGCTTTCTTT.

The chain carries TRBV28 and TRBJ1-1; D is uncertain. The germline CDR1 and CDR2 sequences are MDHEN and SYDVKM. V was shortened by 3 bases and J by 5 bases, with 13 bases between the two germline ends. This CDR3 is 14 amino acids long. The DNA for the CDR3 is TGTGCCAGCAGTTTTCGAGGGTTAGGAACTGAAGCTTTCTTT. Its protein product is CASSFRGLGTEAFF.

This rearrangement joins TRBV19 to TRBJ1-6; TRBD1 agrees at 9 bases. CDR1 is LNHDA and CDR2 is SQIVND in the germline V gene (reference sequence). The CDR3 has 17 amino acids. V shed 4 bases and J 5 bases; nucleotides not matched to a gene: 9. The DNA for the CDR3 is TGTGCCAGTAGTACGCGGGACAGGGTGAGGAATAATTCACCCCTCCACTTT. Translating it yields CASSTRDRVRNNSPLHF.

V usage is TRBV19 and J usage is TRBJ2-5; tentatively, D is TRBD1 (5 bases). Germline V CDR1 and CDR2: LNHDA, SQIVND (reference sequence). V was clipped by 6 bases and J by 7 bases, with 18 bases between them. This CDR3 is 14 amino acids long. The CDR3 sequence: CASRSTVGKLTQYF. The CDR3 region has the DNA TGTGCCAGTAGGTCGACAGTGGGTAAATTGACCCAGTACTTC.

This chain joins TRBV6-5 and TRBJ1-3, with D tentatively TRBD1 (5 bases). The CDR3 has 14 amino acids. Trimming took off 5 bases at V and 4 bases at J, with 12 bases between the two ends. Germline CDR1 is MNHEY and CDR2 is SVGAGI. The CDR3 DNA reads as TGTGCCAGCAGTAGGGACTTAGAGGGAAACACCATATATTTT. Translation gives CASSRDLEGNTIYF.

The chain combines TRBV5-1 with TRBJ1-2; 10 bases align to TRBD1. Unmatched junction bases numbered 7, after V lost 4 bases and J lost 4 bases. Germline V CDR1 and CDR2: SGHRS, YFSETQ. This CDR3 spans 15 amino acids. CDR3 sequence: CASSQRTGGGYGYTF. The CDR3 region has the DNA TGCGCCAGCAGCCAAAGGACAGGGGGGGGCTATGGCTACACCTTC.

The genes are TRBV19 and TRBJ1-4; the match to TRBD1 covers 9 bases. CDR3 size: 14 residues. J lost 7 bases, V lost 8 bases, and 8 bases had no gene match. Germline CDR1 and CDR2: LNHDA and SQIVND (reference sequence). The DNA for the CDR3 is TGTGCCAGTGCGGAACAGGGGGCGAGTGAAAAACTGTTTTTT. This encodes CASAEQGASEKLFF.

This rearrangement joins TRBV5-6 to TRBJ1-4, with TRBD1 matching over 8 bases. Germline CDR1 SGHDT, CDR2 YYEEEE. The V gene end was trimmed by 4 bases and the J gene end by 8 bases; junction bases not matched to a gene: 13. This CDR3 spans 16 amino acids. The CDR3 coding sequence is TGTGCCAGCAGCCCTATAGGAGGACAGGGAAAGGAAAAACTGTTTTTT. Amino acids: CASSPIGGQGKEKLFF.

This chain uses TRBV9 with TRBJ2-1; 10 nucleotides agree with TRBD2. This CDR3 contains 18 residues. Germline V gene data show CDR1 as SGDLS and CDR2 as YYNGEE. V was pared by 4 bases and J by 3 bases, with 13 bases of the junction left unmatched. The CDR3 sequence: CASSTLEGAGGRYNEQFF. The CDR3 nucleotides read TGTGCCAGCAGCACCCTAGAGGGAGCGGGGGGGCGCTACAATGAGCAGTTCTTC.

The chain combines TRBV9 with TRBJ1-6, with D hard to call. Per the germline V gene, CDR1 is SGDLS and CDR2 is YYNGEE. The CDR3 loop spans 15 amino acids. Trimming took off 6 bases at V and 4 bases at J, with 14 bases between the two ends. The CDR3 DNA reads TGTGCCAGCAAGAGTGACGACACTTATAATTCACCCCTCCACTTT. Translation gives CASKSDDTYNSPLHF.

CDR3 nucleotide sequence: TGTGCCAGCTCACCACCATCACAGGGAGGAAACACCATATATTTT. This encodes CASSPPSQGGNTIYF. J is TRBJ1-3 and V is TRBV18, with D possibly matching TRBD1 (6 bases). Germline loops: CDR1 KGHSH, CDR2 LQKENI. Trimming removed 0 bases from V and 4 bases from J, with 10 bases in between. This CDR3 is built from 15 residues.